The 10 T cell receptor beta chains below were found in one sample sequenced in a study of identical twins. TCRdb redid the calling of the 5' RACE reads with MiXCR, one entry per CDR3 protein. The table shows 240,000 or so distinct CDR3 sequences, with 10% to 15% occurring only once. This same sample was also part of a study on yellow fever vaccine responses in identical twins.

Input material: memory (CD45RO+) T cells sorted from blood. The receptors here all came from a woman aged 18-29 years in good health.

V gene TRBV20-1 combines with J gene TRBJ2-5; 11 nucleotides match TRBD1. Germline CDR1 is DFQATT and CDR2 is SNEGSKA (reference sequence). V was pared by 0 bases and J by 8 bases, with 5 bases of the junction left unmatched. The CDR3 is 14 amino acids. The CDR3 sequence: CSAREGQGVLTQYF. The DNA of the CDR3 is TGCAGTGCTAGAGAGGGACAGGGGGTTCTCACCCAGTACTTC.

The chain is built from TRBV4-3 and TRBJ2-3; TRBD2 matches 7 bases. CDR3 length: 15 amino acids. V was pared by 5 bases and J by 2 bases, with 7 bases of the junction left unmatched. Germline lookup yields CDR1 LGHNA and CDR2 YSLEER. CDR3 sequence reads: CASSKGERDTDTQYF. CDR3 DNA sequence: TGCGCCAGCAGCAAAGGCGAGCGGGACACAGATACGCAGTATTTT.

This clonotype has just a few counts. The chain links TRBV6-5 to TRBJ2-7; no reliable D call. The CDR3 contains 15 residues. Germline loops: CDR1 MNHEY, CDR2 SVGAGI. Trimming stripped 0 bases from V and 9 bases from J, with 18 bases between. CDR3 DNA: TGTGCCAGCAGTTACTCAAGGATGCGCACCGGTGTGCAGTACTTC. Amino acids: CASSYSRMRTGVQYF.

This clonotype was observed a handful of times. The genes are TRBV24-1 and TRBJ2-2; the match to TRBD1 covers 8 bases. Losses at the gene ends were 2 bases for V and 3 bases for J; bases not matched to a gene: 4. CDR1 is KGHDR, CDR2 SFDVKD, per germline. This CDR3 is 16 amino acids long. CDR3 sequence (DNA): TGTGCCACCAGTGATTCTGGACAGGGAGACACCGGGGAGCTGTTTTTT. This sequence encodes CATSDSGQGDTGELFF.

V gene TRBV20-1 combines with J gene TRBJ2-7; D possibly corresponds to TRBD1 (5 bases). Trimming removed 0 bases at V and 6 bases at J, with 18 bases between. The CDR3 spans 15 residues. Germline CDR1 is DFQATT and CDR2 is SNEGSKA (reference sequence). The CDR3 DNA sequence: TGCAGTGCTAGAGATTCCGCAGGGTCCATACGCGAGCAGTACTTC. It specifies CSARDSAGSIREQYF.

The chain joins TRBV28 to TRBJ2-2; a weak D match, TRBD2 (6 bases). V was cut by 4 bases and J by 5 bases, with 14 bases left in between. The germline V gene encodes CDR1 MDHEN and CDR2 SYDVKM. The CDR3 has 15 amino acids. CDR3 in DNA: TGTGCCAGCAGTTCCCTGGGGGGTGTAACCGGGGAGCTGTTTTTT. Its protein is CASSSLGGVTGELFF.

This clonotype has ten or more counts. The chain links TRBV28 to TRBJ1-5, with D hard to call. The length of the CDR3 is 9 residues. Looked up from germline, CDR1 is MDHEN and CDR2 is SYDVKM. V lost 8 bases, J lost 7 bases, and 3 bases lay in between. CDR3 in amino acids: CASGQPQHF. CDR3 DNA sequence: TGTGCCAGCGGACAGCCCCAGCATTTT.

This chain links TRBV5-6 with TRBJ2-3; D remains ambiguous. CDR3 size: 15 residues. Per the germline V gene, CDR1 is SGHDT and CDR2 is YYEEEE. Trimming took 0 bases from V and 5 from J, leaving 13 bases between them. CDR3 DNA: TGTGCCAGCAGCTTGGGCCGGAAGGATGGAGATACGCAGTATTTT. Its protein product is CASSLGRKDGDTQYF.

A few counts support this clonotype. The J gene is TRBJ2-3, the V gene TRBV28; D ambiguous. The germline V and J ends were trimmed by 5 bases and 12 bases, with 21 bases remaining between them. Germline loops: CDR1 MDHEN, CDR2 SYDVKM. This CDR3 is 14 amino acids long. In DNA form, the CDR3 reads TGTGCCAGCAGTCCCCCCGAGACGCCCACCACCCAGTATTTT. This sequence encodes CASSPPETPTTQYF.

The rearrangement joins TRBV20-1 to TRBJ2-1, with D perhaps being TRBD1 or TRBD2 (5 bases each). CDR3 length equals 12 residues. The germline V gene has CDR1 DFQATT and CDR2 SNEGSKA (reference sequence). The CDR3 spells CRGRGLTNEQFF. CDR3 DNA: TGCAGGGGGCGAGGGCTAACCAATGAGCAGTTCTTC.